This entry concerns a single TCR beta chain. The assay was immunoSEQ multiplex PCR, and TCRdb's table has in-frame clones only and misses some. The repertoire holds more than 15,000 clones, with approximately 80% as singletons. This specimen comes from a study of T cell changes during pregnancy in multiple sclerosis. With 1 base removed from V and 7 bases from J, the gap between germline ends came to 14 bases. The CDR3 has 16 residues. CDR1 MGHRA and CDR2 YSYEKL come from the germline V gene. Sample: CD8+ T cells from peripheral blood mononuclear cells, taken after pregnancy. The chain links TRBV4-1 to TRBJ1-6, with D maybe TRBD1 (6 bases). The receptor was isolated from a female donor in good health, enrolled as a control in a pregnancy study. The CDR3 is CASSQGDTVGNSPLHF. CDR3 coding DNA: TGCGCCAGCAGCCAAGGGGACACGGTGGGAAATTCACCCCTCCACTTT.